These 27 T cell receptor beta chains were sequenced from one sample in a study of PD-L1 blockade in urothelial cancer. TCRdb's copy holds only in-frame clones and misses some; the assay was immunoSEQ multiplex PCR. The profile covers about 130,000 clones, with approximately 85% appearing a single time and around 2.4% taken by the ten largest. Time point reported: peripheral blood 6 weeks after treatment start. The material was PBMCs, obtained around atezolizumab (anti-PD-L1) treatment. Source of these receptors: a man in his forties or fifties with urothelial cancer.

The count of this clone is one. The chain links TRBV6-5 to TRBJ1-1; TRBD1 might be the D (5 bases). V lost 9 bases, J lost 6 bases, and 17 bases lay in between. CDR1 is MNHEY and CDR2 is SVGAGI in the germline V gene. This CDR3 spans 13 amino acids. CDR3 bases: TGTGCCAGTAACCGGGGGGGGAGCGCTGAAGCTTTCTTT. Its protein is CASNRGGSAEAFF.

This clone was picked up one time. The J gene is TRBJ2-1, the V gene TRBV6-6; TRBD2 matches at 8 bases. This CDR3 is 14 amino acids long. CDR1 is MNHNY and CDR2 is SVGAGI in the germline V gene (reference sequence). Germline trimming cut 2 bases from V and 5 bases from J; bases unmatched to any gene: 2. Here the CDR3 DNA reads TGTGCCAGCAGTTACGCTAGCGGGCACAATGAGCAGTTCTTC. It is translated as CASSYASGHNEQFF.

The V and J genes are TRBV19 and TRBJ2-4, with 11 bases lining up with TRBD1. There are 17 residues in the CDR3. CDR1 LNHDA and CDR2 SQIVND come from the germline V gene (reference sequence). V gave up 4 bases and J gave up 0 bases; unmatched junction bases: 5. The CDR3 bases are TGTGCCAGTAGTAGGACAGGGGGCAGCCTAGCCAAAAACATTCAGTACTTC. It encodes CASSRTGGSLAKNIQYF.

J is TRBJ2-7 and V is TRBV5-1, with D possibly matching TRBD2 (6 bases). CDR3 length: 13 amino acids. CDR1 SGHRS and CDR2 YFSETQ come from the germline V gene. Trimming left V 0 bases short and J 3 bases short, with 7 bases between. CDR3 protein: CASSLGGDYEQYF. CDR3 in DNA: TGCGCCAGCAGCTTGGGCGGGGACTACGAGCAGTACTTC.

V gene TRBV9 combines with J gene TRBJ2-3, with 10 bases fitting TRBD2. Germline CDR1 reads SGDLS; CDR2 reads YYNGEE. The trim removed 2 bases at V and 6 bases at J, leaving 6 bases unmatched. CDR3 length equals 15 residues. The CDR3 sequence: CASSVSLAGRDTQYF. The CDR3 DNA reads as TGTGCCAGCAGCGTTTCACTAGCGGGAAGGGATACGCAGTATTTT.

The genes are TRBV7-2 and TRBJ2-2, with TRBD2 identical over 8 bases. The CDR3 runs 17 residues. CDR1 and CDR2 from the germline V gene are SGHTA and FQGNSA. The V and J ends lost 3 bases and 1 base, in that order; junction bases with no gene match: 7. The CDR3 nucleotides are TGTGCCAGCAGCTTGGCCTCGCTAGCGGGGAACACCGGGGAGCTGTTTTTT. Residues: CASSLASLAGNTGELFF.

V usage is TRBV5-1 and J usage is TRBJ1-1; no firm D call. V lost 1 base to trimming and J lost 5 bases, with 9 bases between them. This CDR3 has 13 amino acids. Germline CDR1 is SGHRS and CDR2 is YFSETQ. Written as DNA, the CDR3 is TGCGCCAGCAGCTTGAAACTCGGGACTGAAGCTTTCTTT. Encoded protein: CASSLKLGTEAFF.

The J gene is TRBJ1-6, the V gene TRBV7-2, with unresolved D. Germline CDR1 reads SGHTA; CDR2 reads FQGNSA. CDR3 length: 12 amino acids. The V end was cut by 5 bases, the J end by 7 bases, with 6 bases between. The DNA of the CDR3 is TGTGCCAGCAGCCCCGTCAATTCACCCCTCCACTTT. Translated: CASSPVNSPLHF.

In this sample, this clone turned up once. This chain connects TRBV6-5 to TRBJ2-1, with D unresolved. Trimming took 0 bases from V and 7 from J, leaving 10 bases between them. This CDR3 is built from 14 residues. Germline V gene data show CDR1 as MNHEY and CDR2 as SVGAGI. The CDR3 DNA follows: TGTGCCAGCAGTTACTCCGGCCCTAGGAATGAGCAGTTCTTC. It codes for CASSYSGPRNEQFF.

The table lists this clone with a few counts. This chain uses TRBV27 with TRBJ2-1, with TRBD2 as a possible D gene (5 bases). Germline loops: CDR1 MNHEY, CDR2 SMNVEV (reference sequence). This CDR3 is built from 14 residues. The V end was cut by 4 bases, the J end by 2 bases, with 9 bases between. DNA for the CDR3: TGTGCCAGCAGTTCTAGCCGAACCTACAATGAGCAGTTCTTC. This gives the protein CASSSSRTYNEQFF.

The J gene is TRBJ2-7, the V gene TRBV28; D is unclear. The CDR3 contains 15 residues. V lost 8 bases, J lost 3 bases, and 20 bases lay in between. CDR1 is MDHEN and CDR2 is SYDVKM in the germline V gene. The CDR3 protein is CASRQQRWANYEQYF. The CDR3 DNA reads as TGTGCCAGCCGCCAACAAAGGTGGGCCAACTACGAGCAGTACTTC.

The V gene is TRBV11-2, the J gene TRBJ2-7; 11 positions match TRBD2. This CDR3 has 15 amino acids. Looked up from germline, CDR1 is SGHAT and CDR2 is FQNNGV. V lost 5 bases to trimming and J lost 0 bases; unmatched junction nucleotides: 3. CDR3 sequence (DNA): TGTGCCAGCAGCCCCGGGACTAGCGGCTCCTACGAGCAGTACTTC. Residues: CASSPGTSGSYEQYF.

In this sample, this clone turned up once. This chain's CDR3 is CASSPSWGNTGELFF. The CDR3 nucleotides are TGCGCCAGCAGCCCTAGCTGGGGGAACACCGGGGAGCTGTTTTTT. V usage is TRBV5-1 and J usage is TRBJ2-2; weak D call: TRBD2 (5 bases). Germline V gives CDR1 SGHRS, CDR2 YFSETQ. The CDR3 runs to 15 residues. V shed 4 bases and J shed 1 base, with 11 bases lying between them.

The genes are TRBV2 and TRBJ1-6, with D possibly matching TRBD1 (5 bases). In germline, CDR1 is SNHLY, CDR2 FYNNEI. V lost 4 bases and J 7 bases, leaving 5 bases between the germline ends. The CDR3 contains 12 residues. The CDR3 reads CASSGGNSPLHF. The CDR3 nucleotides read TGTGCCAGCAGTGGGGGCAATTCACCCCTCCACTTT. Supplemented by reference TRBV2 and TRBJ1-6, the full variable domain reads EPEVTQTPSHQVTQMGQEVILRCVPISNHLYFYWYRQILGQKVEFLVSFYNNEISEKSEIFDDQFSVERPDGSNFTLKIRSTKLEDSAMYFCASSGGNSPLHFGNGTRLTVT.

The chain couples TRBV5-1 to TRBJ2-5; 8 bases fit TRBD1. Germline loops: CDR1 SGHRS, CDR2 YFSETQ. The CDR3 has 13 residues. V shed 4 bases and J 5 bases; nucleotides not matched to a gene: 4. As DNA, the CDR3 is TGCGCCAGCAGCCAGGGGGCCTTCGAGACCCAGTACTTC. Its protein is CASSQGAFETQYF.

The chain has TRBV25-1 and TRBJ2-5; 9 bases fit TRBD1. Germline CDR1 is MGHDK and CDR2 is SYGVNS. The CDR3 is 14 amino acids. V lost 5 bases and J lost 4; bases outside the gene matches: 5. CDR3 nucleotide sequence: TGTGCCAGCAGTTGGGGACAGGGCACAGAGACCCAGTACTTC. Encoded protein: CASSWGQGTETQYF.

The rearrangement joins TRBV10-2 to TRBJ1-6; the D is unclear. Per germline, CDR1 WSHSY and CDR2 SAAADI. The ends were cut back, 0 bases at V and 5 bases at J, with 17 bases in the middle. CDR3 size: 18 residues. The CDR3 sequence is CASSESGTAAFNNSPLHF. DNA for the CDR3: TGCGCCAGCAGTGAGTCGGGCACGGCAGCCTTCAATAATTCACCCCTCCACTTT.

The CDR3 bases are TGTGCCAGCAGCGCCCCGGACAGGGAAGAAGCTTTCTTT. This encodes CASSAPDREEAFF. This chain joins TRBV11-3 and TRBJ1-1, with 8 bases fitting TRBD1. J was trimmed by 8 bases and V by 5 bases; bases with no gene match: 7. This CDR3 has 13 amino acids. CDR1 SGHNT and CDR2 YENEEA come from the germline V gene.

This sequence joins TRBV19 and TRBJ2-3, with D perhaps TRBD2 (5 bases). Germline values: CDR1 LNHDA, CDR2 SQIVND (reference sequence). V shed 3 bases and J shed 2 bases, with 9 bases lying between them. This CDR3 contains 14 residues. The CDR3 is CASSMRATTDTQYF. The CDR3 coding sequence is TGTGCCAGTAGTATGAGGGCAACCACAGATACGCAGTATTTT.

The CDR3 here is CASSLRTGLEKLFF. For the CDR3, the DNA is TGTGCCAGCAGCCTCCGGACAGGGCTTGAAAAACTGTTTTTT. V is TRBV2 and J is TRBJ1-4; 8 bases align to TRBD1. V shed 6 bases and J 7 bases; nucleotides not matched to a gene: 7. The CDR3 is made up of 14 amino acids. Looked up from germline, CDR1 is SNHLY and CDR2 is FYNNEI.

The CDR3 DNA sequence: TGCGCCAGCAGCTTGGGAACGAGCTCTGGAAACACCATATATTTT. Translation gives CASSLGTSSGNTIYF. The rearrangement links TRBV5-1 to TRBJ1-3; D not certain. The length of the CDR3 is 15 residues. Trimming left V 0 bases short and J 0 bases short, with 7 bases between. CDR1 is SGHRS, CDR2 YFSETQ, per germline. Looking up the rest from reference TRBV5-1 and TRBJ1-3 gives the full variable domain: KAGVTQTPRYLIKTRGQQVTLSCSPISGHRSVSWYQQTPGQGLQFLFEYFSETQRNKGNFPGRFSGRQFSNSRSEMNVSTLELGDSALYLCASSLGTSSGNTIYFGEGSWLTVV.

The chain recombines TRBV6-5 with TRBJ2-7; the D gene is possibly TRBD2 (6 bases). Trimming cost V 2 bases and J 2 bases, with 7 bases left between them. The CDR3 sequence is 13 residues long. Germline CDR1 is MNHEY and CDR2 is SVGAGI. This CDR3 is CASSYGGTYEQYF. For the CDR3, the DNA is TGTGCCAGCAGTTACGGGGGGACCTACGAGCAGTACTTC.

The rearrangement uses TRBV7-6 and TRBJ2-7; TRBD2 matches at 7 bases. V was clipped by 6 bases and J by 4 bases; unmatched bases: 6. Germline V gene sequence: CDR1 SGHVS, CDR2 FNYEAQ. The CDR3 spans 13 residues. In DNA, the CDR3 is TGTGCCAGCAGACCTAACGGGGGGTACGAGCAGTACTTC. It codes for CASRPNGGYEQYF.

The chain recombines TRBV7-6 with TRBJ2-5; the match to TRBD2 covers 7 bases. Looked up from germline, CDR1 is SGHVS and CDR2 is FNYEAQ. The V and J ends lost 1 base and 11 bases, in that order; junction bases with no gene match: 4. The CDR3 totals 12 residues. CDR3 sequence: CASSLGEGEQYF. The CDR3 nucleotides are TGTGCCAGCAGCTTAGGGGAGGGAGAGCAGTACTTC.

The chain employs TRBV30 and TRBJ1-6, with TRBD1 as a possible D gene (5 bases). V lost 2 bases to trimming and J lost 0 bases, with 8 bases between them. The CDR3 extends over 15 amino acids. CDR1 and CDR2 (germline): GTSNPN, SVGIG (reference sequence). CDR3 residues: CAWSRGGSYNSPLHF. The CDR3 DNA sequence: TGTGCCTGGAGTCGGGGGGGCTCCTATAATTCACCCCTCCACTTT.

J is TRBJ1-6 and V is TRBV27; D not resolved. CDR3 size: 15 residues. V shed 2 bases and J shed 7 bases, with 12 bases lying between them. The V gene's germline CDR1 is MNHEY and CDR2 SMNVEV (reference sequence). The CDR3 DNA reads TGTGCCAGCAGTTTAGGAGCCATCCTGAATTCACCCCTCCACTTT. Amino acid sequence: CASSLGAILNSPLHF.

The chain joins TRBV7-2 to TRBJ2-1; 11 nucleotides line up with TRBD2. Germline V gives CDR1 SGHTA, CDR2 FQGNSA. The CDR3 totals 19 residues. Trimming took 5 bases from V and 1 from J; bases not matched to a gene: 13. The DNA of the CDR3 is TGTGCCAGCAGCGAACAGTACCAGGGACTAGCGGTGTCCTACAATGAGCAGTTCTTC. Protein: CASSEQYQGLAVSYNEQFF.